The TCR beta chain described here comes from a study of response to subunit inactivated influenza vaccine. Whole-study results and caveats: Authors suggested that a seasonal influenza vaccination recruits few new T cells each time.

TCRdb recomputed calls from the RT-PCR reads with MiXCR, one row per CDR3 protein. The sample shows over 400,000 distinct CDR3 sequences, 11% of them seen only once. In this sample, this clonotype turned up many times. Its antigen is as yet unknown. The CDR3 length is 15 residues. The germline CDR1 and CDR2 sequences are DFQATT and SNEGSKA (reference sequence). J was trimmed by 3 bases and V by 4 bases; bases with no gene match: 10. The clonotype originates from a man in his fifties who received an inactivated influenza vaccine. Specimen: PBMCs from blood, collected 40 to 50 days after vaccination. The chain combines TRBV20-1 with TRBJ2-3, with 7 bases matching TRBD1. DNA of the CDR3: TGCAGTGCTATGAGTCCAGGGGGTGTGACAGATACGCAGTATTTT. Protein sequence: CSAMSPGGVTDTQYF.